Given below is one TCR beta chain in context. A far larger clone is a single base away, which makes a read error likely. Priming of first-strand cDNA relied on TRAV- and TRBV-specific primers (covering alpha and beta chains). Over 20 PCR cycles, TCRs were amplified from a constant-region primer and V-primer adapter. TCRdb reprocessed the reads with MiXCR, giving one entry per CDR3 protein. The sample lists tens of thousands of distinct CDR3 sequences, roughly a sixth occurring once. This entry belongs to a study of low-dose radiotherapy and immunotherapy resistance in tumors. Study-wide context: Cohort 2 patients were irradiated with 1 Gy every two weeks, reaching 13 Gy over 26 weeks.

V was shortened by 2 bases and J by 7 bases, with 6 bases between the two germline ends. The CDR3 runs to 11 residues. Germline CDR1 and CDR2: SGHVS and FQNEAQ. Documented time point: before trial treatment. The donors' treatment consisted of nivolumab, ipilimumab, aspirin, low-dose cyclophosphamide and low-dose radiotherapy. This chain connects TRBV7-8 to TRBJ2-7, with D unclear. The starting material was PBMCs, obtained before treatment. This TCR was sampled from a male donor with prostate cancer. The chain's CDR3 is CASSLFDEQYF. In DNA, the CDR3 is TGTGCCAGCAGCTTATTCGATGAGCAGTACTTC.